This is a list of T cell receptor beta chains from one sample in a study of memory CD4+ T cells and cytomegalovirus serostatus. Measured with immunoSEQ multiplex PCR; TCRdb has only the in-frame clones, and not every one. The sample consists of about 53,000 clones, approximately 78% of them appearing once. Source material: memory CD4+ T cells from blood. The receptors come from an adult in good health and CMV-seronegative. Both conserved end residues are part of each CDR3. Each record gives: clone size, D gene, J gene, V gene, CDR3 DNA, CDR3 protein. A D gene is named only where the DNA matches it firmly. Clone size is shown for a subset of rows, as once, few, many or a class of expanded clone.

clone_size: -
d_call: TRBD2
j_call: TRBJ2-1
v_call: TRBV7-6
cdr3_nt: TGTGCCAGCAGCTTAGGTCTCCTAGCGGGAGGTGCTTACAATGAGCAGTTCTTC
cdr3_aa: CASSLGLLAGGAYNEQFF

clone_size: -
d_call: -
j_call: TRBJ2-5
v_call: TRBV14
cdr3_nt: TGTGCCAGCAGCCCAAGGGGGGCCCGGCAAGAGACCCAGTACTTC
cdr3_aa: CASSPRGARQETQYF

clone_size: -
d_call: -
j_call: TRBJ1-1
v_call: TRBV18
cdr3_nt: TGTGCCAGCTCCGTTGGACAGATGAACACTGAAGCTTTCTTT
cdr3_aa: CASSVGQMNTEAFF

clone_size: -
d_call: -
j_call: TRBJ1-1
v_call: TRBV19
cdr3_nt: TGTGCCAGTAGTATTTCAGGGTTGAACACTGAAGCTTTCTTT
cdr3_aa: CASSISGLNTEAFF

clone_size: -
d_call: TRBD2
j_call: TRBJ2-1
v_call: TRBV4-2
cdr3_nt: TGTGCCAGCAGCCGCTCGGGGACTACCTACAATGAGCAGTTCTTC
cdr3_aa: CASSRSGTTYNEQFF

clone_size: -
d_call: TRBD2
j_call: TRBJ2-7
v_call: TRBV5-4
cdr3_nt: TGTGCCAGCAACTCATATAGCGGGAGGGGGTCCTACGAGCAGTACTTC
cdr3_aa: CASNSYSGRGSYEQYF

clone_size: -
d_call: -
j_call: TRBJ1-4
v_call: TRBV27
cdr3_nt: TGTGCCAGCAGTTTAAAAGGAAGCGTGGACACGGGGGGAAAACTGTTTTTT
cdr3_aa: CASSLKGSVDTGGKLFF

clone_size: -
d_call: TRBD1
j_call: TRBJ2-7
v_call: TRBV7-2
cdr3_nt: TGTGCCAGCAGCTCCGGGACAGGGGCCACTCGACCCCCAAAATTC
cdr3_aa: CASSSGTGATRPPKF

clone_size: -
d_call: -
j_call: TRBJ1-2
v_call: TRBV2
cdr3_nt: TGTGCCAGCAGTGAGGAGACAATTCTCGGCTACACCTTC
cdr3_aa: CASSEETILGYTF

clone_size: once
d_call: -
j_call: TRBJ2-1
v_call: TRBV5-1
cdr3_nt: TGCGCCAGCAGCTTGGTACTAGCCTACAATGAGCAGTTCTTC
cdr3_aa: CASSLVLAYNEQFF

clone_size: -
d_call: -
j_call: TRBJ2-7
v_call: TRBV6-5
cdr3_nt: TGTGCCAGCAGTTTAAACTCGGGCCTCCACTTC
cdr3_aa: CASSLNSGLHF

clone_size: -
d_call: -
j_call: TRBJ2-7
v_call: TRBV10-2
cdr3_nt: TGCGCCAGCAGTGGACCAGTCGTGGGCTACGAGCAGTACTTC
cdr3_aa: CASSGPVVGYEQYF

clone_size: -
d_call: -
j_call: TRBJ1-2
v_call: TRBV5-5
cdr3_nt: TGTGCCAGCAGCTTGGTAGAGCCTCGAGGCTACACCTTC
cdr3_aa: CASSLVEPRGYTF

clone_size: few
d_call: -
j_call: TRBJ2-1
v_call: TRBV7-3
cdr3_nt: TGTGCCAGCAGCCTCACTAGCTACAATGAGCAGTTCTTC
cdr3_aa: CASSLTSYNEQFF

clone_size: -
d_call: TRBD2
j_call: TRBJ2-1
v_call: TRBV11-3
cdr3_nt: TGTGCCAGCAGCTTACAAGGGACTAGCGGTTACAATGAGCAGTTCTTC
cdr3_aa: CASSLQGTSGYNEQFF

clone_size: -
d_call: -
j_call: TRBJ2-3
v_call: TRBV4-1
cdr3_nt: TGCGCCAGCAGCCAAAATACAGGGCCAGATACGCAGTATTTT
cdr3_aa: CASSQNTGPDTQYF

clone_size: -
d_call: -
j_call: TRBJ1-1
v_call: TRBV6-1
cdr3_nt: TGTGCCAGCACCTTTTATTCAGGGATTGAAGCTTTCTTT
cdr3_aa: CASTFYSGIEAFF

clone_size: -
d_call: TRBD1
j_call: TRBJ1-4
v_call: TRBV2
cdr3_nt: TGTGCCAGCATCATGGACAGGGCTAATGAAAAACTGTTTTTT
cdr3_aa: CASIMDRANEKLFF

clone_size: -
d_call: -
j_call: TRBJ1-5
v_call: TRBV19
cdr3_nt: TGTGCCAGTTCGAGGGGGTACGGCAATCAGCCCCAGCATTTT
cdr3_aa: CASSRGYGNQPQHF

clone_size: -
d_call: TRBD1
j_call: TRBJ1-1
v_call: TRBV29-1
cdr3_nt: TGCAGCGCCGACAGGGGGATGAACACTGAAGCTTTCTTT
cdr3_aa: CSADRGMNTEAFF

clone_size: -
d_call: -
j_call: TRBJ1-4
v_call: TRBV27
cdr3_nt: TGTGCCAGCAGTCCTCGTGGGCAACGGCTGTTTTTT
cdr3_aa: CASSPRGQRLFF

clone_size: once
d_call: TRBD2
j_call: TRBJ2-5
v_call: TRBV11-2
cdr3_nt: TGTGCCAGCAGCTCACTCCGTGGAAGCGGGAAGGAGACCCAGTACTTC
cdr3_aa: CASSSLRGSGKETQYF

clone_size: -
d_call: -
j_call: TRBJ1-2
v_call: TRBV19
cdr3_nt: TGTGCCAGTAGTATCTACAGGGACGGCTACACCTTC
cdr3_aa: CASSIYRDGYTF

clone_size: -
d_call: -
j_call: TRBJ1-1
v_call: TRBV9
cdr3_nt: TGTGCCAGCAGCGTAACCCCAGACCCAATCTCAGCTTTCTTT
cdr3_aa: CASSVTPDPISAFF

clone_size: -
d_call: -
j_call: TRBJ2-5
v_call: TRBV7-7
cdr3_nt: TGTGCCAGCAGCTTAGCCGGGGGCGCCCCCGAGACCCAGTACTTC
cdr3_aa: CASSLAGGAPETQYF

clone_size: few
d_call: -
j_call: TRBJ1-1
v_call: TRBV7-2
cdr3_nt: TGTGCCAGCAGCTTCCAGGGCGCGGTAGGGACTGAAGCTTTCTTT
cdr3_aa: CASSFQGAVGTEAFF

clone_size: -
d_call: -
j_call: TRBJ1-1
v_call: TRBV18
cdr3_nt: TGTGCCAGCTCCTTGGGGCCCCTGGATCTCACTGAAGCTTTCTTT
cdr3_aa: CASSLGPLDLTEAFF

clone_size: -
d_call: TRBD1
j_call: TRBJ1-2
v_call: TRBV4-1
cdr3_nt: TGCGCCAGCAGCCCGATAAATACAGGGGGCCCAGAGGGCTACACCTTC
cdr3_aa: CASSPINTGGPEGYTF

clone_size: -
d_call: TRBD2
j_call: TRBJ2-7
v_call: TRBV14
cdr3_nt: TGTGCCAGCAGCCAAGGGGCTAGCGGGAGCCACGAGCAGTACTTC
cdr3_aa: CASSQGASGSHEQYF

clone_size: -
d_call: -
j_call: TRBJ2-7
v_call: TRBV6-6
cdr3_nt: TGTGCCAGCAGTTCCAACACGGGGGCTTACGAGCAGTACTTC
cdr3_aa: CASSSNTGAYEQYF

clone_size: -
d_call: -
j_call: TRBJ1-5
v_call: TRBV6-1
cdr3_nt: TGTGCCAGCAGTGATATCCAGGGAGCCCAACGAAGCAATCAGCCCCAGCATTTT
cdr3_aa: CASSDIQGAQRSNQPQHF

clone_size: few
d_call: TRBD1
j_call: TRBJ2-3
v_call: TRBV14
cdr3_nt: TGTGCCAGCAGCCCGGGACAGGGAAGTAGGCCAGATACGCAGTATTTT
cdr3_aa: CASSPGQGSRPDTQYF

clone_size: -
d_call: TRBD1
j_call: TRBJ1-5
v_call: TRBV27
cdr3_nt: TGTGCCAGCAGTTCCTTATACAGGGGATCGGGCCAGCCCCAGCATTTT
cdr3_aa: CASSSLYRGSGQPQHF

clone_size: -
d_call: -
j_call: TRBJ1-1
v_call: TRBV27
cdr3_nt: TGTGCCAGCAGTTTATATGCGGGCAGGGTGAACACTGAAGCTTTCTTT
cdr3_aa: CASSLYAGRVNTEAFF

clone_size: -
d_call: -
j_call: TRBJ2-5
v_call: TRBV7-2
cdr3_nt: TGTGCCAGCAGCGAATGGGACGGATCCCAAGAGACCCAGTACTTC
cdr3_aa: CASSEWDGSQETQYF

clone_size: -
d_call: -
j_call: TRBJ2-7
v_call: TRBV28
cdr3_nt: TGTGCCAGCAGTCTACCGCCCGGGATATTACCCTACGAGCAGTACTTC
cdr3_aa: CASSLPPGILPYEQYF

clone_size: once
d_call: TRBD1
j_call: TRBJ2-1
v_call: TRBV14
cdr3_nt: TGTGCCAGCAGCTCCCAGGGGGCGGGCTACAATGAGCAGTTCTTC
cdr3_aa: CASSSQGAGYNEQFF

clone_size: once
d_call: TRBD1
j_call: TRBJ1-2
v_call: TRBV11-2
cdr3_nt: TGTGCCAGCAGCTTAGAACCAGGGGGATATGGCTACACCTTC
cdr3_aa: CASSLEPGGYGYTF

clone_size: -
d_call: -
j_call: TRBJ2-7
v_call: TRBV28
cdr3_nt: TGTGCCAGCAGACGCCTGGGCGGCCACTACGAGCAGTACTTC
cdr3_aa: CASRRLGGHYEQYF

clone_size: -
d_call: TRBD2
j_call: TRBJ2-3
v_call: TRBV11-1
cdr3_nt: TGTGCCAGCAGCTCCCCGACTAGCGGGTCCCCGGATACGCAGTATTTT
cdr3_aa: CASSSPTSGSPDTQYF

clone_size: -
d_call: TRBD1
j_call: TRBJ1-2
v_call: TRBV29-1
cdr3_nt: TGCAGCGTCTCTATGGGACAGGGCTATGGCTACACCTTC
cdr3_aa: CSVSMGQGYGYTF

clone_size: -
d_call: -
j_call: TRBJ2-7
v_call: TRBV15
cdr3_nt: TGTGCCACCAGCAGAGATGGGATTGCCTACGAGCAGTACTTC
cdr3_aa: CATSRDGIAYEQYF

clone_size: few
d_call: -
j_call: TRBJ1-4
v_call: TRBV27
cdr3_nt: TGTGCCAGCAGTTGGAGGGCCAGGAATGAAAAACTGTTTTTT
cdr3_aa: CASSWRARNEKLFF

clone_size: -
d_call: TRBD2
j_call: TRBJ2-3
v_call: TRBV28
cdr3_nt: TGTGCCAGTAGGGGGGGCGGGAGGACCGGCGGTCCGCAGTATTTT
cdr3_aa: CASRGGGRTGGPQYF

clone_size: -
d_call: -
j_call: TRBJ2-2
v_call: TRBV11-3
cdr3_nt: TGTGCCAGCACCCCTCTAGCGTCCAACACCGGGGAGCTGTTTTTT
cdr3_aa: CASTPLASNTGELFF

clone_size: -
d_call: -
j_call: TRBJ1-5
v_call: TRBV19
cdr3_nt: TGTGCCAGTAGTACCCACGGGGGAAGCCAGCCCCAGCATTTT
cdr3_aa: CASSTHGGSQPQHF

clone_size: -
d_call: -
j_call: TRBJ1-2
v_call: TRBV29-1
cdr3_nt: TGCAGCGTTTTTGGTAGGGGCATGGACTATGGCTACACCTTC
cdr3_aa: CSVFGRGMDYGYTF

clone_size: few
d_call: -
j_call: TRBJ2-7
v_call: TRBV7-9
cdr3_nt: TGTGCCAGCAGCTTAAGTGCAGGGTTCTTCTCCTACGAGCAGTACTTC
cdr3_aa: CASSLSAGFFSYEQYF

clone_size: -
d_call: -
j_call: TRBJ2-7
v_call: TRBV7-3
cdr3_nt: TGTGCCAGCAGCTTACATGGGGGGGCTTCCTACGAGCAGTACTTC
cdr3_aa: CASSLHGGASYEQYF

clone_size: -
d_call: -
j_call: TRBJ2-2
v_call: TRBV7-2
cdr3_nt: TGTGCCAGCAAGGGCAGCTGGAACACCGGGGAGCTGTTTTTT
cdr3_aa: CASKGSWNTGELFF

clone_size: -
d_call: -
j_call: TRBJ1-1
v_call: TRBV11-2
cdr3_nt: TGTGCCAGCAGCTTAGCCGCCGGGCCCACTGAAGCTTTCTTT
cdr3_aa: CASSLAAGPTEAFF

clone_size: -
d_call: -
j_call: TRBJ1-5
v_call: TRBV6-5
cdr3_nt: TGTGCCAGCAGTTACGCCCGCAGCAATCAGCCCCAGCATTTT
cdr3_aa: CASSYARSNQPQHF

clone_size: once
d_call: -
j_call: TRBJ1-4
v_call: TRBV6-1
cdr3_nt: TGTGCCAGCAGGACTAGCGGGAGAAATGAAAAACTGTTTTTT
cdr3_aa: CASRTSGRNEKLFF

clone_size: few
d_call: TRBD2
j_call: TRBJ2-3
v_call: TRBV29-1
cdr3_nt: TGCAGCGTCCACGGACTAGCGGGACTCACAGATACGCAGTATTTT
cdr3_aa: CSVHGLAGLTDTQYF

clone_size: -
d_call: -
j_call: TRBJ1-1
v_call: TRBV2
cdr3_nt: TGTGCCAGCAGTGCCGATATAGGGTACACTGAAGCTTTCTTT
cdr3_aa: CASSADIGYTEAFF

clone_size: -
d_call: TRBD1
j_call: TRBJ1-2
v_call: TRBV6-4
cdr3_nt: TGTGCCAGCAGTGTTTCGGGACAGGGCTCCTTCTATGGCTACACCTTC
cdr3_aa: CASSVSGQGSFYGYTF

clone_size: -
d_call: TRBD2
j_call: TRBJ2-7
v_call: TRBV6-1
cdr3_nt: TGTGCCAGCGGTAGGGGAGGGTCGTACGAGCAGTACTTC
cdr3_aa: CASGRGGSYEQYF